This T cell receptor (beta chain) was sequenced in a study of blood T cells in healthy people across ages. Findings and limits, study-wide: Changes in expanded clonotypes were possibly confounded, as the CMV status of donors was unknown. Age advanced and TCR beta diversity per million T cells fell, roughly linearly.

For this clonotype: Its specificity is unknown.

A sample-barcoded 5' primer and a J-beta primer mix were used in a second PCR of roughly 6 to 12 cycles. Each CDR3 protein is one row after TCRdb ran MiXCR on the 5' RACE reads. Of around 1,800,000 distinct CDR3 sequences in the sample, about two fifths were seen once. The CDR3 is 17 residues long. The J segment lost 1 base and the V segment lost 4 bases, leaving 15 bases of the junction unmatched. CDR1 and CDR2 (germline): DFQATT, SNEGSKA (reference sequence). Each sample used at least 6.5 million PBMCs. Samples each yielded at least 6 micrograms of total RNA. This receptor was identified in a human donor in good health. This chain uses TRBV20-1 with TRBJ1-2; 7 bases match TRBD1. The sample taken for sequencing was blood. This CDR3 reads CSANVPIRDRYNYGYTF. CDR3 in DNA: TGCAGTGCTAATGTTCCCATCCGGGACAGATATAACTATGGCTACACCTTC.